The 11 T cell receptor beta chains below were found in one sample sequenced in a study of ipilimumab plus nivolumab after autologous stem cell transplantation. Only in-frame clones appear in the TCRdb table, and some are missing; sequencing was by immunoSEQ multiplex PCR. The repertoire holds about 40,000 clones, with 85% to 95% as singletons. Here the sequenced sample was PBMCs, taken in a trial of ipilimumab plus nivolumab as post-transplant consolidation. The origin of the receptors is a male donor with multiple myeloma.

V and J are TRBV11-2 and TRBJ2-3, with TRBD2 matching 11 bases. The junction had 4 bases not matched to a gene; V was cut back by 6 bases and J by 5 bases. The CDR3 has 14 residues. Germline assignment: CDR1 SGHAT and CDR2 FQNNGV. The CDR3 spells CASRRLAGRDTQYF. Written as DNA, the CDR3 is TGTGCCAGCAGACGACTAGCGGGAAGAGATACGCAGTATTTT.

The chain carries TRBV2 and TRBJ2-2, with 7 bases aligning to TRBD2. With 6 bases clipped from V and 4 bases from J, the junction kept 8 bases outside the gene matches. The CDR3 contains 15 residues. Germline values: CDR1 SNHLY, CDR2 FYNNEI. DNA for the CDR3: TGTGCCAGCAGACTTGACAGCGGGGTCACCGGGGAGCTGTTTTTT. Translating it yields CASRLDSGVTGELFF. Together with reference TRBV2 and TRBJ2-2, the CDR3 gives the full variable domain: EPEVTQTPSHQVTQMGQEVILRCVPISNHLYFYWYRQILGQKVEFLVSFYNNEISEKSEIFDDQFSVERPDGSNFTLKIRSTKLEDSAMYFCASRLDSGVTGELFFGEGSRLTVL.

With respect to this clone: This clone may be a read error of a much larger clone one base away. The V and J genes are TRBV7-9 and TRBJ1-2; D ambiguous. With 11 bases removed from V and 5 bases from J, the gap between germline ends came to 15 bases. The CDR3 covers 12 residues. Germline CDR1 reads SEHNR; CDR2 reads FQNEAQ (reference sequence). The CDR3 spells CAGTPNLYGYTF. The CDR3 DNA is TGTGCCGGCACCCCCAACCTATATGGCTACACCTTC.

This clone was detected a few times. This sequence joins TRBV4-1 and TRBJ1-6; D ambiguous. V was pared by 1 base and J by 9 bases, with 4 bases between. The CDR3 contains 12 residues. Germline V lookup: CDR1 MGHRA, CDR2 YSYEKL. The CDR3 nucleotides read TGCGCCAGCAGCCAAGGGGTTTCACCCCTCCACTTT. This codes for CASSQGVSPLHF.

The chain is built from TRBV19 and TRBJ1-1; tentatively, D is TRBD1 (5 bases). Trimming pared 2 bases from V and 5 bases from J, leaving 9 bases between. Germline loops: CDR1 LNHDA, CDR2 SQIVND (reference sequence). This CDR3 contains 13 residues. This chain's CDR3 is CASSIRGPTEAFF. In DNA, the CDR3 is TGTGCCAGTAGTATAAGGGGACCGACTGAAGCTTTCTTT.

V usage is TRBV4-3 and J usage is TRBJ2-1, with D tentatively TRBD1 (7 bases). Trimming took 3 bases from V and 1 from J, leaving 13 bases between them. Per germline, CDR1 LGHNA and CDR2 YSLEER. The CDR3 consists of 16 residues. CDR3 nucleotide sequence: TGCGCCAGCAGCCAGGCGGGGACAGCATCCTACAATGAGCAGTTCTTC. Residues: CASSQAGTASYNEQFF.

The rearrangement joins TRBV30 to TRBJ1-3, with D possibly being TRBD1 (6 bases). Deletions cut 0 bases from V and 0 bases from J, with 12 bases between. The CDR3 contains 16 residues. CDR1 is GTSNPN and CDR2 is SVGIG in the germline V gene (reference sequence). CDR3 sequence reads: CAWSVQGSSSGNTIYF. The CDR3 DNA is TGTGCCTGGAGTGTACAGGGCAGTTCCTCTGGAAACACCATATATTTT. The complete variable domain, with remaining parts taken from reference TRBV30 and TRBJ1-3, reads SQTIHQWPATLVQPVGSPLSLECTVEGTSNPNLYWYRQAAGRGLQLLFYSVGIGQISSEVPQNLSASRPQDRQFILSSKKLLLSDSGFYLCAWSVQGSSSGNTIYFGEGSWLTVV.

V is TRBV9 and J is TRBJ2-3; D possibly corresponds to TRBD2 (5 bases). This CDR3 region has 15 residues. V lost 0 bases and J 6 bases, leaving 14 bases between the germline ends. Germline V gene sequence: CDR1 SGDLS, CDR2 YYNGEE. The CDR3 spells CASSVGGKVADTQYF. The CDR3 region has the DNA TGTGCCAGCAGCGTAGGAGGGAAAGTTGCGGATACGCAGTATTTT.

The sample holds one count of this clone. The V gene is TRBV29-1, the J gene TRBJ2-5; D possibly corresponds to TRBD2 (5 bases). V lost 0 bases and J lost 4, with 21 bases in between. Per the germline V gene, CDR1 is SQVTM and CDR2 is ANQGSEA. The CDR3 spans 17 residues. CDR3 residues: CSVEEEEDSIRGETQYF. For the CDR3, the DNA is TGCAGCGTTGAAGAAGAGGAGGACTCAATACGGGGAGAGACCCAGTACTTC.

The chain recombines TRBV7-3 with TRBJ1-1; 7 positions match TRBD1. The CDR3 runs 13 residues. Unmatched junction bases numbered 0, after V lost 2 bases and J lost 3 bases. In germline, CDR1 is SGHTA, CDR2 FQGTGA. The CDR3 DNA is TGTGCCAGCAGCTTACAGGGGGACACTGAAGCTTTCTTT. Translating it yields CASSLQGDTEAFF.

Notes on this clone: Other DNA sequences in the sample encode the same CDR3. This chain uses TRBV5-8 with TRBJ2-7; D possibly corresponds to TRBD1 (5 bases). Germline V gives CDR1 SGHTS, CDR2 YDEGEE. Trimming shortened V by 4 bases and J by 5 bases, and 13 bases separated the two germline ends. The CDR3 is 13 residues long. This CDR3 reads CASSLNARDEQYF. CDR3 nucleotide sequence: TGTGCCAGCAGCCTAAATGCCAGGGACGAGCAGTACTTC.